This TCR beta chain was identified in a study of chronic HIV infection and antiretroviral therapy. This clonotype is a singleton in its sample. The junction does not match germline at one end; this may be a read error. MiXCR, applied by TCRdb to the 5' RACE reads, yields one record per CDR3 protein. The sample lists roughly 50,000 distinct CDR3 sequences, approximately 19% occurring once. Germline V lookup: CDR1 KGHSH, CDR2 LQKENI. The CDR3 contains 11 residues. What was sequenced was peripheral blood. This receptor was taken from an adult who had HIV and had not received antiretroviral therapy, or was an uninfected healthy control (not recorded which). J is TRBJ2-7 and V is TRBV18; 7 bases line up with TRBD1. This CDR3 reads CASSQSGTVNF. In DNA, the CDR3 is TGTGCCAGCTCACAATCCGGGACAGTAAACTTC.